These 18 T cell receptor beta chains were all obtained from the same sample, sequenced in a study of T cell repertoires in cytomegalovirus infection. Their specific antigens are unknown. TCRdb recomputed calls from the reads with MiXCR, one row per CDR3 protein. The table includes about 740,000 distinct CDR3 sequences, roughly 36% detected once. The input for sequencing was cultured PBMCs, taken from culture after CMV antigen stimulation. These receptors all stem from a human donor in good health (CMV status not recorded). Some clones in this sample may be carry-over from other donors' samples.

The V call is TRBV20-1, the J call TRBJ2-7; D is unresolved. The CDR3 is 14 amino acids. Germline CDR1 DFQATT, CDR2 SNEGSKA (reference sequence). Trimming pared 3 bases from V and 3 bases from J, leaving 15 bases between. This chain's CDR3 is CSASFASKVYEQYF. CDR3 sequence (DNA): TGCAGTGCTAGTTTCGCCTCCAAGGTCTACGAGCAGTACTTC.

This clonotype has only a few counts. Mismatch with germline at one junction end may stem from a read error. This sequence joins TRBV5-3 and TRBJ2-1; D unclear. TRBV5-3 is assigned to the ORF class and has an uncertain function. The CDR3 is made up of 14 amino acids. CDR3 protein: CASSFVELWNEQFF. The CDR3 DNA reads TGTGCCAGCAGCTTTGTCGAACTCTGGAATGAGCAGTTCTTC.

This clonotype was picked up a small number of times. V and J are TRBV20-1 and TRBJ1-6; D ambiguous. The CDR3 extends over 14 amino acids. V lost 3 bases, J lost 6 bases, and 12 bases lay in between. CDR1 and CDR2 (germline): DFQATT, SNEGSKA (reference sequence). CDR3 in DNA: TGCAGTGCTAGCCGGGGTTACCCTAATTCACCCCTCCACTTT. Protein: CSASRGYPNSPLHF.

V usage is TRBV20-1 and J usage is TRBJ1-1; 7 bases map to TRBD1. CDR3 size: 14 residues. V lost 6 bases, J lost 7 bases, and 14 bases stayed unmatched. Germline lookup yields CDR1 DFQATT and CDR2 SNEGSKA (reference sequence). The CDR3 loop reads CSAEDRRTRVEAFF. CDR3 sequence (DNA): TGCAGTGCCGAGGACAGGCGGACGAGGGTTGAAGCTTTCTTT.

This clonotype has just a few counts. This rearrangement joins TRBV20-1 to TRBJ1-2; D might be TRBD1 (5 bases). V was cut by 0 bases and J by 4 bases, with 15 bases left in between. The length of the CDR3 is 15 residues. The V gene's germline CDR1 is DFQATT and CDR2 SNEGSKA (reference sequence). CDR3 in amino acids: CSARDLGGEIYGYTF. CDR3 bases: TGCAGTGCTAGAGATCTCGGGGGGGAGATCTATGGCTACACCTTC.

Points on this clonotype: A much bigger clone sits one base away, suggesting this may be a read error. This rearrangement joins TRBV7-6 to TRBJ1-5; D unclear. The CDR3 totals 13 residues. Germline-derived CDR1 and CDR2 are SGHVS and FNYEAQ. V was cut by 3 bases and J by 0 bases, with 3 bases left in between. This CDR3 is CASSFFSNQPQHF. CDR3 sequence (DNA): TGTGCCAGCAGCTTTTTTAGCAATCAGCCCCAGCATTTT.

This clonotype was detected only a few times. The chain joins TRBV7-8 to TRBJ2-3; 7 positions agree with TRBD2. Germline loops: CDR1 SGHVS, CDR2 FQNEAQ. The CDR3 totals 14 residues. Losses at the gene ends were 8 bases for V and 0 bases for J; bases not matched to a gene: 5. CDR3 loop: CASLAGASTDTQYF. The CDR3 DNA reads as TGTGCCAGCTTAGCGGGCGCTAGCACAGATACGCAGTATTTT.

This clonotype was observed at least ten times. The rearrangement links TRBV7-2 to TRBJ2-3; perhaps TRBD2 as D (5 bases). V lost 5 bases and J 1 base, leaving 10 bases between the germline ends. Germline V CDR1 and CDR2: SGHTA, FQGNSA. CDR3 length equals 14 residues. CDR3 nucleotides: TGTGCCAGCAGCCACGAGGGCCGCACAGATACGCAGTATTTT. Its translation: CASSHEGRTDTQYF.

The chain carries TRBV4-1 and TRBJ2-7; tentative D call: TRBD2 (6 bases). The CDR3 contains 15 residues. The germline gives CDR1 MGHRA, CDR2 YSYEKL. Trimming cost V 1 base and J 0 bases, with 10 bases left between them. The CDR3 nucleotides are TGCGCCAGCAGCCAAGTGCGGGACGTCTCCTACGAGCAGTACTTC. It encodes CASSQVRDVSYEQYF.

The sample holds a few counts of this clonotype. The chain links TRBV7-2 to TRBJ1-6, with unresolved D. CDR1 is SGHTA, CDR2 FQGNSA, per germline. The CDR3 is made up of 13 amino acids. CDR3 bases: TGTGCGACCAGTTGGCAGTATAATTCACCCCTCCACTTT. Translation gives CATSWQYNSPLHF.

This clonotype was detected only a few times. V usage is TRBV12-3 or TRBV12-4 and J usage is TRBJ1-2; possible D gene TRBD1, 6 bases. CDR3 length: 12 residues. V dropped 3 bases and J dropped 8 bases, with 10 bases sitting between them. The CDR3 nucleotides read TGTGCCAGCAGTTTCGCAGGGGAAGGCTACACCTTC. Amino acids: CASSFAGEGYTF.

The chain carries TRBV6-1 and TRBJ2-3; tentatively, D is TRBD2 (6 bases). The V end lost 6 bases, the J end lost 6 bases, and 13 bases lay between the germline ends. The germline V gene encodes CDR1 MNHNS and CDR2 SASEGT. The CDR3 has 13 residues. The chain's CDR3 is CASREGPGDTQYF. CDR3 in DNA: TGTGCCAGCAGGGAGGGCCCCGGGGATACGCAGTATTTT.

This chain's CDR3 is CASSAFGGPYEQYF. The CDR3 DNA is TGTGCCAGCAGTGCGTTCGGAGGTCCCTACGAGCAGTACTTC. V gene TRBV6-1 combines with J gene TRBJ2-7; possible D gene TRBD2, 5 bases. This CDR3 spans 14 amino acids. Germline V gene lookup returns CDR1 MNHNS and CDR2 SASEGT. V lost 4 bases, J lost 2 bases, and 12 bases lay in between.

This clonotype was counted a few times. The CDR3 loop reads CATKRSGQGSTGELFF. The CDR3 DNA is TGTGCCACCAAAAGGTCAGGACAGGGGAGCACCGGGGAGCTGTTTTTT. The V gene is TRBV6-2 or TRBV6-3, the J gene TRBJ2-2; 9 bases are shared with TRBD1. J lost 4 bases, V lost 10 bases, and 13 bases had no gene match. CDR1 and CDR2 (germline): MNHEY, SVGEGT. The CDR3 consists of 16 residues.

This sequence joins TRBV7-2 and TRBJ2-5; no clear D. The CDR3 is 12 residues long. Germline CDR1 reads SGHTA; CDR2 reads FQGNSA. Between the trimmed V and J ends, which lost 5 bases and 5 bases, there was a span of 9 bases. Written as DNA, the CDR3 is TGTGCCAGCAGCCCACAGCTGGAGACCCAGTACTTC. This encodes CASSPQLETQYF.

The rearrangement joins TRBV2 to TRBJ2-1, with D perhaps TRBD2 (6 bases). The CDR3 has 14 amino acids. Germline lookup yields CDR1 SNHLY and CDR2 FYNNEI. The V end lost 10 bases, the J end lost 4 bases, and 17 bases lay between the germline ends. The CDR3 region is CAKQAGGQYNEQFF. CDR3 bases: TGTGCCAAACAAGCGGGCGGCCAGTACAATGAGCAGTTCTTC.

The chain recombines TRBV6-2 or TRBV6-3 with TRBJ1-2; TRBD1 matches at 8 bases. This CDR3 is built from 15 residues. Germline lookup yields CDR1 MNHEY and CDR2 SVGEGT. Losses at the gene ends were 5 bases for V and 4 bases for J; bases not matched to a gene: 9. CDR3 nucleotide sequence: TGTGCCAGCAGTCCCGCAGGACAGGGCCTCTATGGCTACACCTTC. This sequence encodes CASSPAGQGLYGYTF.

This chain joins TRBV7-6 and TRBJ1-1, with unresolved D. The CDR3 is made up of 13 amino acids. Germline V gene sequence: CDR1 SGHVS, CDR2 FNYEAQ. V was cut by 5 bases and J by 8 bases, with 15 bases left in between. CDR3 sequence (DNA): TGTGCCAGCAGCCGGGCTATGGGCGACGAAGCTTTCTTT. Encoded protein: CASSRAMGDEAFF.